Below are 7 T cell receptor beta chains sequenced from a single sample in a study of T cell responses to AZD1222 COVID-19 vaccine. Profiled with immunoSEQ multiplex PCR; TCRdb holds only in-frame clones, not every one. The table records 110,000 or so clones, around 89% of them present only once. This specimen was peripheral blood, taken 28 days after the second AZD1222 dose. The receptors stem from an adult who received the AZD1222 COVID-19 vaccine.

The rearrangement uses TRBV6-5 and TRBJ1-1; no definite D call. V lost 6 bases and J 2 bases, leaving 10 bases between the germline ends. Germline V gene lookup returns CDR1 MNHEY and CDR2 SVGAGI. The CDR3 length is 13 residues. The CDR3 DNA reads TGTGCCAGCAGCCACCCTGAAAACACTGAAGCTTTCTTT. Amino acid sequence: CASSHPENTEAFF.

This rearrangement joins TRBV5-3 to TRBJ1-1; D is unresolved. TRBV5-3 carries the ORF label, with uncertain function. V was trimmed by 5 bases and J by 7 bases, leaving 12 bases between them. This CDR3 contains 12 residues. The CDR3 bases are TGTGCCAGAAGAGACATCTGCAATGAAGCTTTCTTT. Translated, it gives CARRDICNEAFF.

This clone appeared a single time. The V gene is TRBV7-2, the J gene TRBJ2-1; no clear D gene. The CDR3 loop spans 13 amino acids. Trimming took 7 bases from V and 0 from J, leaving 7 bases between them. CDR1 is SGHTA and CDR2 is FQGNSA in the germline V gene. The chain's CDR3 is CASNPSSYNEQFF. The CDR3 DNA follows: TGTGCCAGCAATCCAAGCTCCTACAATGAGCAGTTCTTC.

The chain joins TRBV28 to TRBJ1-5; 11 nucleotides line up with TRBD1. Germline V CDR1 and CDR2: MDHEN, SYDVKM. The CDR3 consists of 16 residues. The J segment lost 4 bases and the V segment lost 4 bases, leaving 6 bases of the junction unmatched. CDR3 in DNA: TGTGCCAGCAGTTCAAAGGACAGGGGGCCTAATCAGCCCCAGCATTTT. Amino acid sequence: CASSSKDRGPNQPQHF.

This clone was detected a few times. The chain is built from TRBV27 and TRBJ1-6, with D perhaps TRBD1 (5 bases). The germline V gene has CDR1 MNHEY and CDR2 SMNVEV (reference sequence). V lost 6 bases and J 5 bases, leaving 14 bases between the germline ends. This CDR3 region has 15 residues. The CDR3 bases are TGTGCCAGCAGAGACAGCGGAGGAAATAATTCACCCCTCCACTTT. Translation: CASRDSGGNNSPLHF.

The chain combines TRBV29-1 with TRBJ1-2; no firm D call. CDR1 and CDR2 from the germline V gene are SQVTM and ANQGSEA. The CDR3 extends over 15 amino acids. V lost 4 bases and J lost 3, with 18 bases in between. This CDR3 reads CSVVLQGRWDYGYTF. For the CDR3, the DNA is TGCAGCGTTGTCCTTCAAGGCCGCTGGGACTATGGCTACACCTTC.

V is TRBV25-1 and J is TRBJ1-6; D not certain. V was shortened by 3 bases and J by 10 bases, with 10 bases between the two germline ends. Germline lookup yields CDR1 MGHDK and CDR2 SYGVNS. CDR3 length equals 13 residues. DNA for the CDR3: TGTGCCAGCAGTGACCTCCTCAAGTCACCCCTCCACTTT. Translated: CASSDLLKSPLHF.